The 3 T cell receptor beta chains below come from one sample, sequenced in a study of blood T cells in healthy people across ages (dated by TCRdb to 2014 to 2015). Library preparation used 5' RACE. The run used an Illumina HiSeq 2500. A second PCR of about 6 to 11 cycles was run with a J-beta primer mix and a sample-barcoded 5' primer. Using fastp at Q25 and MiXCR, TCRdb reprocessed the public reads and kept productive beta chains. Identical CDR3 protein sequences are pooled into one entry, listed with their most common genes and DNA. This sample lists some 730,000 distinct CDR3 sequences; 22% were detected once. The ten largest make up 22% of the sample. The sequencing sample was made of blood. All receptors derive from an older man in good health.

The chain is built from TRBV5-1 and TRBJ2-5; TRBD2 matches at 11 bases. V shed 5 bases, J shed 0 bases, and the junction held 3 bases outside the gene matches. This CDR3 has 15 residues. The germline gives CDR1 SGHRS, CDR2 YFSETQ. CDR3 nucleotides: TGCGCCAGCAGGACTAGCGGGGTGTACCAAGAGACCCAGTACTTC. Its translation: CASRTSGVYQETQYF.

The chain links TRBV5-1 to TRBJ1-4, with D possibly matching TRBD1 (6 bases). The CDR3 sequence is 19 residues long. CDR1 and CDR2 (germline): SGHRS, YFSETQ. Trimming removed 0 bases at V and 5 bases at J, with 23 bases between. CDR3 protein: CASSLDLTSPGERNEKLFF. DNA for the CDR3: TGCGCCAGCAGCTTGGACCTAACTTCGCCAGGGGAGCGGAATGAAAAACTGTTTTTT.

This clonotype was seen just once. The rearrangement uses TRBV27 and TRBJ2-2, with TRBD1 matching over 8 bases. V lost 5 bases and J lost 5; bases outside the gene matches: 13. The CDR3 consists of 17 residues. Germline V lookup: CDR1 MNHEY, CDR2 SMNVEV (reference sequence). The CDR3 is CASSRHRARGQTGELFF. In DNA form, the CDR3 reads TGTGCCAGCAGTCGCCATAGGGCCAGGGGGCAAACCGGGGAGCTGTTTTTT.